Presented here are 8 T cell receptor beta chains from one specimen sequenced in a study of T cell clonality in common variable immunodeficiency. The protocol was immunoSEQ multiplex PCR, while the TCRdb copy is restricted to in-frame clones and leaves out a portion. The sample was found to contain approximately 50,000 clones, and every one recurs. Sequencing was performed on peripheral blood mononuclear cells. The origin of the receptors is a person aged 18 to 70 in good health.

This clone was seen ten or more times. The CDR3 goes on 3 residues after the read ends, and that part is filled in from the germline J gene. The chain is built from TRBV7-9 and TRBJ2-4; 9 nucleotides align to TRBD1. Germline CDR1 and CDR2: SEHNR and FQNEAQ (reference sequence). The CDR3 has 13 amino acids. The part of the CDR3 DNA that was read is TGTGCCAGCAGCTTCCAGGGACAGGGTGTT. The encoded protein is CASSFQGQGV. The full CDR3 sequence reads CASSFQGQGVQYF.

This clone was seen only a few times. The read falls 3 residues short of the CDR3 end, and the missing part is taken from the germline J gene. The J gene is TRBJ2-2, the V gene TRBV19; TRBD1 matches 10 bases. Germline CDR1 is LNHDA and CDR2 is SQIVND (reference sequence). CDR3 length: 15 residues. CDR3 amino acids: CASRPRDRGNEKLFF. Partial CDR3 DNA: TGTGCCAGTAGGCCCCGGGACAGGGGTAATGAAAAG.

In this sample, this clone turned up many times. The read terminates 3 residues ahead of where the CDR3 ends, so the germline J gene completes it. The V call is TRBV10-1, the J call TRBJ2-3, with D perhaps matching TRBD1 (5 bases). In germline, CDR1 is WNHNN, CDR2 SYGVQD (reference sequence). The length of the CDR3 is 13 residues. The V end was cut by 5 bases, the J end by 4 bases, with 10 bases between. CDR3 bases read: TGCGCCAGCAGTTATGGCAGGGCAGATACG. Translating gives CASSYGRADT. Given in full, the CDR3 is CASSYGRADTQYF.

This clone was counted many times. Read sequence stops 3 residues before the CDR3 end, and the germline J gene provides the missing end. The chain joins TRBV6-4 to TRBJ2-5, with D possibly TRBD2 on 5 matching bases. This CDR3 contains 14 residues. Deletions cut 3 bases from V and 1 base from J, with 9 bases between. Germline values: CDR1 MRHNA, CDR2 SNTAGT. The CDR3 sequence: CASSEAGGQETQYF. CDR3 DNA (partial): TGTGCCAGCAGTGAGGCGGGCGGCCAAGAGACC.

This clone appeared many times. Sequencing ends 3 residues short of the CDR3 end; the germline J gene provides the rest. The chain employs TRBV30 and TRBJ1-4; the D is unclear. Germline values: CDR1 GTSNPN, CDR2 SVGIG (reference sequence). The CDR3 loop spans 13 amino acids. V was clipped by 5 bases and J by 3 bases, with 10 bases between them. The CDR3 here is CAWSRSSNEKLFF. Partial CDR3 DNA: TGTGCCTGGTCAAGGTCGTCTAATGAAAAA.

This clone has at least ten counts. The read terminates 3 residues before the CDR3 end, so the remaining end is supplied by the germline J gene. The chain recombines TRBV19 with TRBJ2-2; 7 nucleotides line up with TRBD1. In germline, CDR1 is LNHDA, CDR2 SQIVND (reference sequence). The length of the CDR3 is 13 residues. The DNA read from the CDR3 is TGTGCCAGTCGTGGGACAGCTAATGAAAAG. It yields the protein CASRGTANEK. The entire CDR3 is CASRGTANEKLFF.

This clone was picked up many times. The CDR3 end is not reached by the read, which stops 3 residues before it; the germline J gene fills it in. The chain joins TRBV10-1 to TRBJ1-1; 10 bases match TRBD1. The germline V gene encodes CDR1 WNHNN and CDR2 SYGVQD (reference sequence). V lost 8 bases to trimming and J lost 6 bases; unmatched junction nucleotides: 3. The CDR3 consists of 12 residues. The CDR3 is CASGGTGAEAFF. The CDR3 bases that were read are TGCGCCAGCGGGGGGACAGGGGCTGAA.

The table lists this clone with many counts. The observed sequence ends 3 residues before the CDR3 terminus, with the missing tail filled in from the germline J gene. J is TRBJ2-7 and V is TRBV7-9; 7 nucleotides agree with TRBD2. This CDR3 contains 13 residues. V shed 1 base, J shed 6 bases, and the junction held 3 bases outside the gene matches. Germline V lookup: CDR1 SEHNR, CDR2 FQNEAQ (reference sequence). Incomplete CDR3 DNA: TGTGCCAGCAGCTTAGGGACTAGTATCGAG. It is translated as CASSLGTSIE. The complete CDR3 sequence is CASSLGTSIEQYF.